The rows below give T cell receptor beta chains drawn from one sample of a study of regulatory T cells in long-lasting Graves disease. TCRdb ran MiXCR on the multiplex PCR reads and lists one entry per CDR3 protein. The sample has about 210,000 distinct CDR3 sequences, about 19% seen once. The data were also submitted as part of a second study, on T cells in Graves' hyperthyroidism and ophthalmopathy.

The sample in question was peripheral blood mononuclear cells (PBMCs), obtained at new diagnosis, from a patient treated with antithyroid drugs. These receptors all come from a woman aged 25 to 39 with Graves disease. Both conserved end residues are part of each CDR3. D genes are given only for firm matches. Only some rows state a clone size, as once, few, many or a class for expanded clones.

CDR3 protein: CASSPTDRGTNEKLFF; CDR3 DNA: TGTGCCAGCAGCCCCACCGACAGGGGCACTAATGAAAAACTGTTTTTT; J gene: TRBJ1-4; D gene: TRBD1; clone size: many; V gene: TRBV6-1
CDR3 protein: CASRRTGFHEQYF; CDR3 DNA: TGTGCCAGCAGGAGGACAGGGTTCCACGAGCAGTACTTC; J gene: TRBJ2-7; D gene: TRBD1; clone size: many; V gene: TRBV6-2/TRBV6-3
CDR3 protein: CASSEGQGPPDTQYF; CDR3 DNA: TGTGCCAGCAGTGAAGGACAGGGTCCCCCAGATACGCAGTATTTT; J gene: TRBJ2-3; D gene: TRBD1; clone size: many; V gene: TRBV6-2/TRBV6-3
CDR3 protein: CASSRGQGYEQYF; CDR3 DNA: TGTGCTAGCAGCCGGGGACAGGGCTACGAGCAGTACTTC; J gene: TRBJ2-7; D gene: TRBD1; clone size: many; V gene: TRBV7-7
CDR3 protein: CASSYHTGAGGSHYGYTF; CDR3 DNA: TGTGCCAGCAGTTACCATACAGGAGCAGGGGGCAGTCACTATGGCTACACCTTC; J gene: TRBJ1-2; D gene: TRBD1; clone size: many; V gene: TRBV6-5
CDR3 protein: CASSPQGWPEAFF; CDR3 DNA: TGTGCCAGCAGCCCCCAGGGGTGGCCTGAAGCTTTCTTT; J gene: TRBJ1-1; D gene: .; clone size: many; V gene: TRBV3-1
CDR3 protein: CASSLVQGGTDTQYF; CDR3 DNA: TGTGCCAGCAGCTTAGTACAGGGCGGCACAGATACGCAGTATTTT; J gene: TRBJ2-3; D gene: .; clone size: many; V gene: TRBV7-8
CDR3 protein: CASSPIAGKSTDTQYF; CDR3 DNA: TGTGCCAGCAGTCCTATAGCGGGGAAAAGCACAGATACGCAGTATTTT; J gene: TRBJ2-3; D gene: TRBD2; clone size: many; V gene: TRBV27
CDR3 protein: CASSLIGLAEYNEQFF; CDR3 DNA: TGTGCCAGCAGCTTAATAGGACTAGCTGAATACAATGAGCAGTTCTTC; J gene: TRBJ2-1; D gene: TRBD2; clone size: many; V gene: TRBV11-2
CDR3 protein: CASSLIGVEVDTQYF; CDR3 DNA: TGTGCCAGCAGTTTAATTGGTGTTGAGGTAGATACGCAGTATTTT; J gene: TRBJ2-3; D gene: .; clone size: many; V gene: TRBV27
CDR3 protein: CASSDPRVLGGQGGKYGYTF; CDR3 DNA: TGTGCCAGCAGTGACCCTCGGGTACTCGGAGGACAGGGAGGAAAATATGGCTACACCTTC; J gene: TRBJ1-2; D gene: TRBD1; clone size: many; V gene: TRBV28
CDR3 protein: CASSHGFRGYQPQHF; CDR3 DNA: TGTGCCAGCAGCCACGGATTCAGGGGTTATCAGCCCCAGCATTTT; J gene: TRBJ1-5; D gene: .; clone size: many; V gene: TRBV28
CDR3 protein: CASSPGQGVNQPQHF; CDR3 DNA: TGTGCCAGTAGCCCCGGACAGGGGGTTAATCAGCCCCAGCATTTT; J gene: TRBJ1-5; D gene: TRBD1; clone size: many; V gene: TRBV19
CDR3 protein: CASSPFGTSGQYNEQFF; CDR3 DNA: TGTGCCAGCAGTCCGTTCGGGACTAGCGGACAGTACAATGAGCAGTTCTTC; J gene: TRBJ2-1; D gene: TRBD2; clone size: many; V gene: TRBV28
CDR3 protein: CASSKGGIGNTIYF; CDR3 DNA: TGTGCCAGCTCAAAGGGAGGGATCGGAAACACCATATATTTT; J gene: TRBJ1-3; D gene: .; clone size: many; V gene: TRBV6-1
CDR3 protein: CASSSSQTGWQETQYF; CDR3 DNA: TGTGCCAGCAGCTCAAGCCAGACAGGTTGGCAAGAGACCCAGTACTTC; J gene: TRBJ2-5; D gene: .; clone size: few; V gene: TRBV7-9
CDR3 protein: CASSSLAGYNEQFF; CDR3 DNA: TGTGCCAGCAGCTCCCTAGCGGGTTACAATGAGCAGTTCTTC; J gene: TRBJ2-1; D gene: TRBD2; clone size: many; V gene: TRBV11-2
CDR3 protein: CSARVEEMSSYEQYF; CDR3 DNA: TGCAGTGCTAGAGTGGAGGAAATGAGCTCCTACGAGCAGTACTTC; J gene: TRBJ2-7; D gene: .; clone size: many; V gene: TRBV20-1
CDR3 protein: CASSFGAYEQYF; CDR3 DNA: TGTGCCAGCAGTTTCGGGGCCTACGAGCAGTACTTC; J gene: TRBJ2-7; D gene: .; clone size: many; V gene: TRBV12-3/TRBV12-4
CDR3 protein: CASSVGGDNYEQYF; CDR3 DNA: TGTGCCAGCAGCGTAGGCGGGGATAACTACGAGCAGTACTTC; J gene: TRBJ2-7; D gene: .; clone size: many; V gene: TRBV9
CDR3 protein: CASSLRTGGNDEQFF; CDR3 DNA: TGCGCCAGCAGCTTGAGGACAGGGGGCAATGATGAGCAGTTCTTC; J gene: TRBJ2-1; D gene: TRBD1; clone size: many; V gene: TRBV5-1
CDR3 protein: CASSLSGRGYTEAFF; CDR3 DNA: TGTGCCAGCAGTTTATCCGGCAGGGGATACACTGAAGCTTTCTTT; J gene: TRBJ1-1; D gene: .; clone size: many; V gene: TRBV27
CDR3 protein: CASTEYPSYEQYF; CDR3 DNA: TGTGCCAGCACGGAGTACCCGTCCTACGAGCAGTACTTC; J gene: TRBJ2-7; D gene: .; clone size: many; V gene: TRBV6-1
CDR3 protein: CASTLTGAEAKNIQYF; CDR3 DNA: TGTGCCAGCACCCTAACAGGGGCCGAAGCCAAAAACATTCAGTACTTC; J gene: TRBJ2-4; D gene: TRBD1; clone size: many; V gene: TRBV2
CDR3 protein: CASSLVTGTYEQYF; CDR3 DNA: TGTGCCAGCAGCTTAGTTACGGGAACCTACGAGCAGTACTTC; J gene: TRBJ2-7; D gene: .; clone size: .; V gene: TRBV11-3
CDR3 protein: CASSLAKNTGELFF; CDR3 DNA: TGCGCCAGCAGCTTGGCGAAGAACACCGGGGAGCTGTTTTTT; J gene: TRBJ2-2; D gene: .; clone size: many; V gene: TRBV5-1
CDR3 protein: CASSPPIAGGGEQFF; CDR3 DNA: TGTGCCAGCTCACCACCGATAGCGGGGGGTGGTGAGCAGTTCTTC; J gene: TRBJ2-1; D gene: TRBD2; clone size: many; V gene: TRBV18
CDR3 protein: CASSPPTEINQPQHF; CDR3 DNA: TGTGCCAGCAGCCCTCCGACAGAAATCAATCAGCCCCAGCATTTT; J gene: TRBJ1-5; D gene: .; clone size: many; V gene: TRBV3-1